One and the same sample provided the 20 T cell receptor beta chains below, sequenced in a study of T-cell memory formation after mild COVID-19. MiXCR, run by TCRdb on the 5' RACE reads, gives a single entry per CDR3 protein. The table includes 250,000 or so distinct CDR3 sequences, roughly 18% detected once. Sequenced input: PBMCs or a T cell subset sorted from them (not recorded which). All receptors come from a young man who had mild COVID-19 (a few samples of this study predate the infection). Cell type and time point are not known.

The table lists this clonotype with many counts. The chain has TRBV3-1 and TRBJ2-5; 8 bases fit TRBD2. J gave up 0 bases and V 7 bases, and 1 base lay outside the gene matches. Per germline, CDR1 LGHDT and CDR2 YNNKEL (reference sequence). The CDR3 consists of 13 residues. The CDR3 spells CASTGGHQETQYF. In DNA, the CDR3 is TGTGCCAGCACGGGGGGGCACCAAGAGACCCAGTACTTC.

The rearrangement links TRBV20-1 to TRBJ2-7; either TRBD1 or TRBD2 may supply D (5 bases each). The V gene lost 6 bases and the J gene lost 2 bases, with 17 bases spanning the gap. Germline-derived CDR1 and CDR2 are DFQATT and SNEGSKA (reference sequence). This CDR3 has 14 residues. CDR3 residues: CSAARDRAPYEQYF. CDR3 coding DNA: TGCAGTGCCGCCCGGGACCGAGCCCCCTACGAGCAGTACTTC.

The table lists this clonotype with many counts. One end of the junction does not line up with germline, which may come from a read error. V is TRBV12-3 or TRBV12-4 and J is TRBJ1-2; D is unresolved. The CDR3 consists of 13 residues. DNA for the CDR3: TGCGCCAGCAGCTTGGTGGGAAACTATGGCTACACCTTC. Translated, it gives CASSLVGNYGYTF.

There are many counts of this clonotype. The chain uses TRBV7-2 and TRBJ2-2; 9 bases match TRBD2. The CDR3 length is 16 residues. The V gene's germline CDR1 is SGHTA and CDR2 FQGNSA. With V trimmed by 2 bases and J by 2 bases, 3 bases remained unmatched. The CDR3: CASSLFSGGNTGELFF. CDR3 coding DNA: TGTGCCAGCAGCTTATTTAGCGGGGGTAACACCGGGGAGCTGTTTTTT.

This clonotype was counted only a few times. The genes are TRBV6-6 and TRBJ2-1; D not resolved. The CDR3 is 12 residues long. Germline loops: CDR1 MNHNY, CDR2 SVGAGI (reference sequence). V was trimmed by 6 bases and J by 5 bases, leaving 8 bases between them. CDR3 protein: CASSLYHNEQFF. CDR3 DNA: TGTGCCAGCAGCCTCTACCACAATGAGCAGTTCTTC.

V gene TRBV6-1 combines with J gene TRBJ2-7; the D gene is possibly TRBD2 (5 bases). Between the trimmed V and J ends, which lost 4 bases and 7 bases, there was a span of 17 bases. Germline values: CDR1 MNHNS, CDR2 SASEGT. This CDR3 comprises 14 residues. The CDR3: CASSAMAGGLEQYV. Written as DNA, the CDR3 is TGTGCCAGCAGTGCCATGGCGGGTGGTCTGGAGCAGTACGTC.

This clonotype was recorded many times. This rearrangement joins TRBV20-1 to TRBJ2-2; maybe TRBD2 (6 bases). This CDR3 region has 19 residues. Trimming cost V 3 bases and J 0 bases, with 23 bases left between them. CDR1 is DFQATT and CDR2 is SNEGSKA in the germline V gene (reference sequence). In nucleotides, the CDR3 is TGCAGTGCTAGGCGCAGGGTGGGGGGTAACCTCGCGAACACCGGGGAGCTGTTTTTT. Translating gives CSARRRVGGNLANTGELFF.

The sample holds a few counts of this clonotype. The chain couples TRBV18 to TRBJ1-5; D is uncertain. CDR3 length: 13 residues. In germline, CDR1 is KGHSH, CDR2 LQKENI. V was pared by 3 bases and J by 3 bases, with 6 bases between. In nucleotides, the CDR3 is TGTGCCAGCTCACCGTCCTCCAATCAGCCCCAGCATTTT. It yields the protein CASSPSSNQPQHF.

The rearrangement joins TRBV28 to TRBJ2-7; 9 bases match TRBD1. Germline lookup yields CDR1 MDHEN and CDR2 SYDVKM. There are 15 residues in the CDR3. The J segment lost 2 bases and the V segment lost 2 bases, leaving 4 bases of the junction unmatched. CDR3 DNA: TGTGCCAGCAGTTTAGGGACAGGGCGCCCCTACGAGCAGTACGTC. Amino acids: CASSLGTGRPYEQYV.

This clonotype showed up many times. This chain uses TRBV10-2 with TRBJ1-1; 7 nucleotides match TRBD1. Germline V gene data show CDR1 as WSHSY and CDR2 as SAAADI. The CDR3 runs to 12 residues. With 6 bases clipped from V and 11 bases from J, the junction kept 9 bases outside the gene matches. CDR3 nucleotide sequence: TGCGCCAGCAGCCCCAGGGGGTTTAGGGCTTTCTTT. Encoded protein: CASSPRGFRAFF.

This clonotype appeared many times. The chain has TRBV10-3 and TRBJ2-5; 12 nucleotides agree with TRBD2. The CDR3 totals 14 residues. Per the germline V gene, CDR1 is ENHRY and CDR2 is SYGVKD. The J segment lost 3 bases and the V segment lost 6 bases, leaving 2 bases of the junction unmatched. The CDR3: CAIRRTSGEETQYF. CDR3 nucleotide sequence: TGTGCCATCAGGAGGACTAGCGGGGAAGAGACCCAGTACTTC.

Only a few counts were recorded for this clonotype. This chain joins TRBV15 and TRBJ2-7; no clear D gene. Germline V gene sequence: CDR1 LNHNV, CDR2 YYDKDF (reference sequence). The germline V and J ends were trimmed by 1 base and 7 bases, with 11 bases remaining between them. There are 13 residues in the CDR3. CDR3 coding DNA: TGTGCCACCAGCAGAGCCCCCCTGAGGGAGCAGTACGTC. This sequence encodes CATSRAPLREQYV.

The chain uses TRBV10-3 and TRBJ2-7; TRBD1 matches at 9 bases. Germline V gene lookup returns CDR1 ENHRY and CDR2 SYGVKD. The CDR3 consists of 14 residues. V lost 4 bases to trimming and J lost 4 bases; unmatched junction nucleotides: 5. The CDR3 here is CAISGGQGLYEQYV. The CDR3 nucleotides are TGTGCCATCAGTGGGGGACAGGGTCTATACGAGCAGTACGTC.

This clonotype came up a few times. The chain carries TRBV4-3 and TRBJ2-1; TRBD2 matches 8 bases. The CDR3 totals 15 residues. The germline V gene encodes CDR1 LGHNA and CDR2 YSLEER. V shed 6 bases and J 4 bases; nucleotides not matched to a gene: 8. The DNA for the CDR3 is TGCGCCAGCAGTCCGCGGGGGGTACAATACAATGAGCAGTTCTTC. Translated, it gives CASSPRGVQYNEQFF.

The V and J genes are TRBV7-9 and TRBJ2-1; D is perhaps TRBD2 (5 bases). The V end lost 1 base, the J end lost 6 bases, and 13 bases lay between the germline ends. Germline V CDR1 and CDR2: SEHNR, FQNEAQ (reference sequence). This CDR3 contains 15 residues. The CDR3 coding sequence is TGTGCCAGCAGCTTAGGTCAGAGCGGTATCAATGAGCAGTTCTTC. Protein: CASSLGQSGINEQFF.

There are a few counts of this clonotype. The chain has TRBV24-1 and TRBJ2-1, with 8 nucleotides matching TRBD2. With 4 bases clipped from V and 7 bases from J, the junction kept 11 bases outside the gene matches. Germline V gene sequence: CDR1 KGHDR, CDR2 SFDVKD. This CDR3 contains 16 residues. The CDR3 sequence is CATSEMKSGGWNEQFF. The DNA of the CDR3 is TGTGCCACCAGTGAGATGAAGAGCGGGGGATGGAATGAGCAGTTCTTC.

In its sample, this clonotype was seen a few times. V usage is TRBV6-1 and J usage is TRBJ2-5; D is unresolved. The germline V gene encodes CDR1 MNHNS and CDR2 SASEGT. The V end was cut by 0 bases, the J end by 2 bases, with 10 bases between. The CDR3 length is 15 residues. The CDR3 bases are TGTGCCAGCAGTGAAGCAATCGGGCAGCAAGAGACCCAGTACTTC. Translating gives CASSEAIGQQETQYF.

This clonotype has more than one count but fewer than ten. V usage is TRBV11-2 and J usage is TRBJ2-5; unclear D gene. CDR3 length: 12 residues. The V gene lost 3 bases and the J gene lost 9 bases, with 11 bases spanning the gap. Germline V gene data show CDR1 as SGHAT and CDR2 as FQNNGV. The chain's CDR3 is CASSFISSAQYF. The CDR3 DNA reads TGTGCCAGCAGCTTCATCAGTTCGGCCCAGTACTTC.

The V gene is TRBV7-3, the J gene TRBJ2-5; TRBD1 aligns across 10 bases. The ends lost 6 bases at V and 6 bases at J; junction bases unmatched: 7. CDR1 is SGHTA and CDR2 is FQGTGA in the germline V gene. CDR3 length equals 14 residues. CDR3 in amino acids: CASRKGDRGQTQYF. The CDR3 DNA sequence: TGTGCCAGCAGAAAAGGGGACAGGGGACAGACCCAGTACTTC.

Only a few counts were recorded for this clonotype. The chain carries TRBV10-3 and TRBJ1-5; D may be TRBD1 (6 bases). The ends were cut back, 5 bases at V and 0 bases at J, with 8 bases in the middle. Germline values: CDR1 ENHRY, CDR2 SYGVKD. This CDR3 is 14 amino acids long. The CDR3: CAISWTDSNQPQHF. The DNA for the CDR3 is TGTGCCATCAGTTGGACAGATAGCAATCAGCCCCAGCATTTT.